This TCR beta chain was observed in a study of PD-1 blockade in mismatch repair-deficient tumors. Sequencing used immunoSEQ multiplex PCR; TCRdb keeps in-frame clones, though not all of them. The profile shows fewer than 60,000 clones, 77% of them singletons. V gave up 4 bases and J gave up 6 bases; unmatched junction bases: 9. From germline, CDR1 is SGDLS and CDR2 YYNGEE. The CDR3 loop spans 15 amino acids. Findings of the study overall: After pembrolizumab, tumor-resident clones rose rapidly, then generally contracted before radiologic responses.

TCR sequencing covered a few patients who responded to pembrolizumab. This clone has just one count. Its antigen is not identified. V gene TRBV9 combines with J gene TRBJ2-3, with TRBD2 matching over 9 bases. This sample comprised PBMCs, obtained before pembrolizumab treatment. The sequence came from an adult with mismatch repair-deficient cancer. CDR3: CASSLSGSISDTQYF. CDR3 coding DNA: TGTGCCAGCAGCCTTAGCGGGAGCATTTCGGATACGCAGTATTTT.